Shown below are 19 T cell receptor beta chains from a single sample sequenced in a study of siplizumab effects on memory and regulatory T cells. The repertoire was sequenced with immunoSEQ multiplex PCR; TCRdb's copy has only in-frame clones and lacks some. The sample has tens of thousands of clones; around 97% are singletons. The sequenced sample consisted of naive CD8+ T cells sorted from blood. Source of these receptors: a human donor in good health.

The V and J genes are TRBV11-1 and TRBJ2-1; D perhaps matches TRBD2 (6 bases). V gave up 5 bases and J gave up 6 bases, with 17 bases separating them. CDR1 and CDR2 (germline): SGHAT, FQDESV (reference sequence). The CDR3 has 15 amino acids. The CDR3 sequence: CASSLDYRESNEQFF. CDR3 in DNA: TGTGCCAGCAGCCTGGACTACCGGGAGAGCAATGAGCAGTTCTTC. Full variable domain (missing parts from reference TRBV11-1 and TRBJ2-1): EAEVAQSPRYKITEKSQAVAFWCDPISGHATLYWYRQILGQGPELLVQFQDESVVDDSQLPKDRFSAERLKGVDSTLKIQPAELGDSAMYLCASSLDYRESNEQFFGPGTRLTVL.

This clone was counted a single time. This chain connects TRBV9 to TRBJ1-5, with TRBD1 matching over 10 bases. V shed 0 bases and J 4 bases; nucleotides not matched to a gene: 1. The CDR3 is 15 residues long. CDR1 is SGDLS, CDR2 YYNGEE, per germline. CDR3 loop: CASSVAGQGNQPQHF. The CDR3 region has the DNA TGTGCCAGCAGCGTAGCGGGACAGGGGAATCAGCCCCAGCATTTT.

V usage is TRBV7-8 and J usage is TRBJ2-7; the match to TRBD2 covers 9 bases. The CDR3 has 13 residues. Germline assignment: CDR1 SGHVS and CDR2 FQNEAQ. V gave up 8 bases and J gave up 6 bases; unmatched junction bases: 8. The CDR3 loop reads CASVGGRAAEQYF. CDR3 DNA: TGTGCCAGCGTCGGCGGGAGGGCCGCCGAGCAGTACTTC.

The DNA of the CDR3 is TGTGCCAGCAGCTTGATTGATAAGAACACTGAAGCTTTCTTT. This sequence encodes CASSLIDKNTEAFF. J is TRBJ1-1 and V is TRBV5-4; D is unresolved. Germline V gives CDR1 SGHNT, CDR2 YYREEE (reference sequence). The length of the CDR3 is 14 residues. Deletions cut 1 base from V and 1 base from J, with 8 bases between.

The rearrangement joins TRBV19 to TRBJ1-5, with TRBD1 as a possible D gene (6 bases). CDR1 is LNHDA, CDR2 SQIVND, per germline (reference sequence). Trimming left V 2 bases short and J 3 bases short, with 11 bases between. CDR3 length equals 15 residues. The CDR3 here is CASSITRTVNQPQHF. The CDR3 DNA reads TGTGCCAGTAGTATAACCCGGACAGTCAATCAGCCCCAGCATTTT.

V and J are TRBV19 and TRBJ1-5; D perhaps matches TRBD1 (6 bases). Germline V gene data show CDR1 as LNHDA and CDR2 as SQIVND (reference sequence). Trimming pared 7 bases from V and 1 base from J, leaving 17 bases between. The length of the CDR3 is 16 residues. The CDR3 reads CASTSPGVVSNQPQHF. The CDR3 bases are TGTGCCAGTACCTCCCCAGGGGTCGTAAGCAATCAGCCCCAGCATTTT.

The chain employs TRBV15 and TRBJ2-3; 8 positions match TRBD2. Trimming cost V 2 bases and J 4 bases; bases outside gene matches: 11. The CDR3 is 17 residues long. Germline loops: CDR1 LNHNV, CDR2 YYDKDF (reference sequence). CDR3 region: CATSRNVLAGGSDTQYF. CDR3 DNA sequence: TGTGCCACCAGCAGAAACGTACTGGCGGGAGGCTCAGATACGCAGTATTTT.

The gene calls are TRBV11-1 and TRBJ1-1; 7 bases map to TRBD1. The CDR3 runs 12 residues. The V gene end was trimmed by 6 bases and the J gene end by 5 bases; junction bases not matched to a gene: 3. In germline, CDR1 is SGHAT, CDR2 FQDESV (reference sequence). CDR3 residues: CASRPQGTEAFF. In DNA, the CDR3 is TGTGCCAGCAGGCCACAGGGGACTGAAGCTTTCTTT.

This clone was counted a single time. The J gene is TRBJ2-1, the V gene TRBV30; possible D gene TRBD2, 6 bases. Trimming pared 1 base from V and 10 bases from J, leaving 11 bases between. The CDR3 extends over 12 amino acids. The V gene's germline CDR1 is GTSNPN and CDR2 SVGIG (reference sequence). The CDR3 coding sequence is TGTGCCTGGAGTGGCGGGATCGGGGAGCAGTTCTTC. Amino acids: CAWSGGIGEQFF.

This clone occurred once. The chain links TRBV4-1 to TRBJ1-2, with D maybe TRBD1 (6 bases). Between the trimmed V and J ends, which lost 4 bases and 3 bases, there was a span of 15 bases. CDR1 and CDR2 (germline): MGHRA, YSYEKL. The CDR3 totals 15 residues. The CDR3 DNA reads TGCGCCAGCAGCCCCGGGGACACTTTTTACTATGGCTACACCTTC. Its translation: CASSPGDTFYYGYTF.

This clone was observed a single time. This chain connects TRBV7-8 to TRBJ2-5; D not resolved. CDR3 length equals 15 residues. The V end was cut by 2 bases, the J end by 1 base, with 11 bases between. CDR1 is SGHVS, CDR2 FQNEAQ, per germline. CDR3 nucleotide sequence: TGTGCCAGCAGCTTACAGTTTGCGGTCCAAGAGACCCAGTACTTC. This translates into CASSLQFAVQETQYF.

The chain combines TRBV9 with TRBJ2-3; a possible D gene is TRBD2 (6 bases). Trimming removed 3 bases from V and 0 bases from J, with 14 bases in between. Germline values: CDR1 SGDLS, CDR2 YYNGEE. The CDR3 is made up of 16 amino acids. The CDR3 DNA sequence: TGTGCCAGCAGCGAATTTGCGGGGTCTAGCACAGATACGCAGTATTTT. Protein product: CASSEFAGSSTDTQYF.

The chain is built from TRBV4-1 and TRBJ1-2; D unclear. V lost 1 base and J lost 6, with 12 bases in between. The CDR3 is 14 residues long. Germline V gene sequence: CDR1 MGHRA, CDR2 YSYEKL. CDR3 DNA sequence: TGCGCCAGCAGCCAAGTTGCTCTATTGGATGGCTACACCTTC. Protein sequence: CASSQVALLDGYTF.

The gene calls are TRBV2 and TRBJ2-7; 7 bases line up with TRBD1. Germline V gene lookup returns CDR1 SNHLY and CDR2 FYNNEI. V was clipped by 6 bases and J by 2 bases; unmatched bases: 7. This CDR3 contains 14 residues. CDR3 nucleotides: TGTGCCAGCAGACCCGGGACAGCAACCTACGAGCAGTACTTC. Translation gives CASRPGTATYEQYF. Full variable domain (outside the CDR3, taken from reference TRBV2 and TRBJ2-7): EPEVTQTPSHQVTQMGQEVILRCVPISNHLYFYWYRQILGQKVEFLVSFYNNEISEKSEIFDDQFSVERPDGSNFTLKIRSTKLEDSAMYFCASRPGTATYEQYFGPGTRLTVT.

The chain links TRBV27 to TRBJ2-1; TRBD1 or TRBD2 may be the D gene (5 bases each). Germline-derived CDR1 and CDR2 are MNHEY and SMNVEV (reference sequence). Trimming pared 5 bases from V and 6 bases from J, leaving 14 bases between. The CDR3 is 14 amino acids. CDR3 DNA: TGTGCCAGCAGTCCTGGGACCCCCGGCAATGAGCAGTTCTTC. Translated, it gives CASSPGTPGNEQFF.

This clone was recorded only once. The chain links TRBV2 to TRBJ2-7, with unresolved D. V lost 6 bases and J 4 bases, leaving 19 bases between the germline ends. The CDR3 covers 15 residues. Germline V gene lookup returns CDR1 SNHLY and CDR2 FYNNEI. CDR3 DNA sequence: TGTGCCAGCAGCGCACCAGCAGTCCTTTTTTACGAGCAGTACTTC. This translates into CASSAPAVLFYEQYF.

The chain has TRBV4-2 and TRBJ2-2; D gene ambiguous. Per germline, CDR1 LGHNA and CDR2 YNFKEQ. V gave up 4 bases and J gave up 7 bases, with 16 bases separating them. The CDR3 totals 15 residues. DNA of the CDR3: TGTGCCAGCAGCCCAGCTATTGGCGCGATCGGGGAGCTGTTTTTT. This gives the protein CASSPAIGAIGELFF.

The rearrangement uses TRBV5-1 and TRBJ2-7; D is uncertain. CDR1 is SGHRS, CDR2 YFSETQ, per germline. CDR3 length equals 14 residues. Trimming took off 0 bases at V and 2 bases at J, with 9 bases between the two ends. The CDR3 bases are TGCGCCAGCAGCTTGGTGCCGGATGCCTACGAGCAGTACTTC. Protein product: CASSLVPDAYEQYF.

In nucleotides, the CDR3 is TGCGCCAGCAGCCAAGATAGGGGGGGCAGGGCTAGTACGCAGTATTTT. Amino acid sequence: CASSQDRGGRASTQYF. The chain employs TRBV4-1 and TRBJ2-3; D is possibly TRBD2 (7 bases). CDR3 length equals 16 residues. V was cut by 0 bases and J by 8 bases, with 18 bases left in between. CDR1 is MGHRA and CDR2 is YSYEKL in the germline V gene.